The following is a T cell receptor (beta chain) sequence with its context. Its antigen remains unidentified. Germline values: CDR1 KGHDR, CDR2 SFDVKD. This CDR3 is built from 13 residues. V lost 5 bases to trimming and J lost 7 bases, with 13 bases between them. This entry belongs to a study of CD8 T cells in ankylosing spondylitis. TCRdb fed the 5' RACE reads into MiXCR, producing one record per CDR3 protein. The sample lists 130,000 or so distinct CDR3 sequences, roughly 18% seen once, with roughly a third in the top ten. Findings of the study overall: One TCR beta motif, made up of under ten highly homologous variants, appeared characteristic of ankylosing spondylitis blood.

The specimen sequenced was blood, either unsorted or a sorted T cell fraction (not recorded which). The source of this sequence is a male donor with ankylosing spondylitis. This sequence joins TRBV24-1 and TRBJ1-1; D perhaps matches TRBD1 (6 bases). CDR3 sequence reads: CATSVGRGSEAFF. In DNA, the CDR3 is TGTGCCACCAGTGTGGGCAGGGGAAGTGAAGCTTTCTTT.